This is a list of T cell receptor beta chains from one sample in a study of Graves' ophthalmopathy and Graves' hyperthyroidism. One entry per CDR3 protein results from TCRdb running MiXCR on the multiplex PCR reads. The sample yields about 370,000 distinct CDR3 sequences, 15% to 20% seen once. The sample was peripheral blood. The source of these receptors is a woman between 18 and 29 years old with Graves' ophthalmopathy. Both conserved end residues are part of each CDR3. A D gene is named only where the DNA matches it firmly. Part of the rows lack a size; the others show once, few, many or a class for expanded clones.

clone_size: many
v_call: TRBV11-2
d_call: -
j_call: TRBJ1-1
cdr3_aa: CASSLGTSEAFF
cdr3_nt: TGTGCCAGCAGCCTCGGGACCTCGGAGGCTTTCTTT

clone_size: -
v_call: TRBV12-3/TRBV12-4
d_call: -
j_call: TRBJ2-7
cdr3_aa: CASSFGAGTVNYEQYF
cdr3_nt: -

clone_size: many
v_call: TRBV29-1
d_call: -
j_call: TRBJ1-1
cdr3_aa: CSVEGGMNTEAFF
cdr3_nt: TGCAGCGTTGAAGGAGGGATGAACACTGAAGCTTTCTTT

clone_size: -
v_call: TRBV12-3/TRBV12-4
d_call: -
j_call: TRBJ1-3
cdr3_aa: CASKGPFGPGNTIYF
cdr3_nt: TGTGCCAGCAAAGGACCATTTGGTCCTGGAAACACCATATATTTT

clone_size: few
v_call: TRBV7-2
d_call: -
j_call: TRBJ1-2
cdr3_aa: CASSPGARYGYTF
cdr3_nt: TGTGCCAGCAGCCCGGGGGCGAGATATGGCTACACCTTC

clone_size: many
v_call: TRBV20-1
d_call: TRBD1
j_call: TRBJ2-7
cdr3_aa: CSAIKGQATSYEQYF
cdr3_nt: TGCAGTGCTATTAAGGGACAGGCAACCTCCTACGAGCAGTACTTC

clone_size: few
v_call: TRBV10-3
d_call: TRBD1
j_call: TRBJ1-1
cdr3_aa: CAISPGGGTEAFF
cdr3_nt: TGTGCCATCAGCCCAGGGGGTGGCACTGAAGCTTTCTTT

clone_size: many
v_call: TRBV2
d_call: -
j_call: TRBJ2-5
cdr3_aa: CASTSTRGRETQYF
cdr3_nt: TGTGCCAGCACTTCCACCAGGGGAAGAGAGACCCAGTACTTC

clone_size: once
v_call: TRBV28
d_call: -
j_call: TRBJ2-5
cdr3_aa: CASSGTQYRLETQYF
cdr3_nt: TGTGCCAGCAGTGGGACGCAGTACCGGCTGGAGACCCAGTACTTC

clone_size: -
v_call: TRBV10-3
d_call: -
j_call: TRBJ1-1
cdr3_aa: CAISYRVDTEAFF
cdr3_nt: TGTGCCATCAGTTACAGGGTTGACACTGAAGCTTTCTTT

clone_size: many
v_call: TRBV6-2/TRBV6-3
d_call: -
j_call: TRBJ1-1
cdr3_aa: CASSYSRPNTEAFF
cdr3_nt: TGTGCCAGCAGTTACAGTCGACCGAACACTGAAGCTTTCTTT

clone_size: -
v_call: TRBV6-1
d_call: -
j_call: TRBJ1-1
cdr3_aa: CASSVSTIGAEAFF
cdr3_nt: TGTGCCAGCAGTGTCTCCACGATTGGCGCTGAAGCTTTCTTT

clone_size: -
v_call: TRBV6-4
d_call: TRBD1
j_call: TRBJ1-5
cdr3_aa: CASSRLSDRASNQPQHF
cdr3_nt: TGTGCCAGCAGTAGACTTTCAGACAGGGCGAGCAATCAGCCCCAGCATTTT

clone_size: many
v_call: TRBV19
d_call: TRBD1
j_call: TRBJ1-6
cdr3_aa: CASSYPAGQADNSPLHF
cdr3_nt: TGTGCCAGTAGTTACCCGGCGGGACAGGCTGATAATTCACCCCTCCACTTT

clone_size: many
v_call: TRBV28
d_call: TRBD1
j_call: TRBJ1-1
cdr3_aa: CASSGTGRGTEAFF
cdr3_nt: TGTGCCAGCAGTGGGACAGGCCGTGGCACTGAAGCTTTCTTT

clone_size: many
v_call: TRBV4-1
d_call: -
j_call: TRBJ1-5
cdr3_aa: CASSQESWGQPQHF
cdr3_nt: TGCGCCAGCAGCCAAGAGTCTTGGGGTCAGCCCCAGCATTTT

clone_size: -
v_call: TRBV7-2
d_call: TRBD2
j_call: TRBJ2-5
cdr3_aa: CASSPLWRGETQYF
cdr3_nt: TGTGCCAGCAGCCCTTTGTGGCGGGGGGAAACCCAGTACTTC

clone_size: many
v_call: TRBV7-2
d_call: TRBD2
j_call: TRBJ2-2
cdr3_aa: CASSPGTSGRRQLFF
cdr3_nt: TGTGCCAGCAGCCCTGGGACTAGCGGGAGAAGGCAGCTGTTTTTT

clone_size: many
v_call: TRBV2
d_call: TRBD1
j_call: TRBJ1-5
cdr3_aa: CASSLGTGDQPQHF
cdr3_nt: TGTGCCAGCAGTCTGGGGACAGGGGACCAGCCCCAGCATTTT

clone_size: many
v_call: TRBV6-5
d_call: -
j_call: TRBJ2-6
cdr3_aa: CASSYRNSGANVLTF
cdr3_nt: TGTGCCAGCAGTTACCGTAACTCTGGGGCCAACGTCCTGACTTTC

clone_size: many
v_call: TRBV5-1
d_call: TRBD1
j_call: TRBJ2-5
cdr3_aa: CASSTGQGQETQYF
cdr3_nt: TGCGCCAGCAGCACTGGACAGGGCCAAGAGACCCAGTACTTC

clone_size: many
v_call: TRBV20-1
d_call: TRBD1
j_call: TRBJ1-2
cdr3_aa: CSAINRGGGYTF
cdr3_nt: TGCAGTGCCATCAACAGGGGAGGAGGCTACACCTTC

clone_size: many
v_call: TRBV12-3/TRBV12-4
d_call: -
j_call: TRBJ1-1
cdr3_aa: CASTGNNGYTEAFF
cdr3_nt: TGTGCCAGCACCGGGAATAACGGATATACTGAAGCTTTCTTT

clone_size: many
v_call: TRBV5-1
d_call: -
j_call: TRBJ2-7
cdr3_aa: CASSLTPYEQYF
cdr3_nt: TGTGCCAGCAGCTTAACCCCCTACGAGCAGTACTTC

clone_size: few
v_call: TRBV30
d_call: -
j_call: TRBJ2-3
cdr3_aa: CAWSGPDTQYF
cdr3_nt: TGTGCCTGGAGTGGGCCAGATACGCAGTATTTT

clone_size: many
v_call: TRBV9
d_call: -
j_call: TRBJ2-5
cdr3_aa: CASSPKGGGLGETQYF
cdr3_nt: TGTGCCAGCAGCCCCAAGGGAGGGGGCCTCGGGGAGACCCAGTACTTC

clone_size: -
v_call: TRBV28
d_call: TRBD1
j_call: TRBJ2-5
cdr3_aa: CASGGRGWETQYF
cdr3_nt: TGTGCCAGCGGGGGCAGGGGGTGGGAGACCCAGTACTTC

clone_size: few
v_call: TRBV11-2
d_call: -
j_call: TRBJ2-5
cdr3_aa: CASSLRANQETQYF
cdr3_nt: TGTGCCAGCAGCTTAAGGGCAAACCAAGAGACCCAGTACTTC

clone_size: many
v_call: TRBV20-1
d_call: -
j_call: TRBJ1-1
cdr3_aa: CSAKTQVVSAEAFF
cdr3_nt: TGCAGTGCCAAAACTCAGGTGGTGAGCGCTGAAGCTTTCTTT

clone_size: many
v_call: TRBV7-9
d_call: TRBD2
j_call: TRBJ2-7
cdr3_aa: CASSLVAGGNEQYF
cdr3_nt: TGTGCCAGCAGCTTAGTAGCGGGAGGAAACGAGCAGTACTTC

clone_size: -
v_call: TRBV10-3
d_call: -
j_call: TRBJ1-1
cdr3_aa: CAIGVTVNTEAFF
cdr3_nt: TGTGCCATCGGGGTGACGGTGAACACTGAAGCTTTCTTT

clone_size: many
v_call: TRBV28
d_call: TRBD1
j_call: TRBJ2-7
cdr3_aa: CASSPPTGALGYEQYF
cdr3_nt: TGTGCCAGCAGTCCCCCCACAGGGGCATTGGGGTACGAGCAGTACTTC

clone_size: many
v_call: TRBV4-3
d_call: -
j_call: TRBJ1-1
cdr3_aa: CASSQWGREAFF
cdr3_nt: TGCGCCAGCAGCCAATGGGGACGGGAAGCTTTCTTT

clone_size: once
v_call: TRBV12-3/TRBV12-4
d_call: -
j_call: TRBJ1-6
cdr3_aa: CASSSAGGGISPLHF
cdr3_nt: TGTGCCAGCAGTTCCGCGGGGGGTGGGATTTCACCCCTCCACTTT

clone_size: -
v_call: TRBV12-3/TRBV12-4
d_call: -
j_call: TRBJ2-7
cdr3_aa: CASSFTGNHEQYF
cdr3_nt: TGTGCCAGCAGTTTTACAGGGAACCACGAGCAGTACTTC

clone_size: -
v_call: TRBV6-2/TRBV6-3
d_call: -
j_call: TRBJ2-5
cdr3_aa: CASSRGRGRETQYF
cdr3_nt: TGTGCCAGCAGTCGGGGGAGAGGGCGAGAGACCCAGTACTTC

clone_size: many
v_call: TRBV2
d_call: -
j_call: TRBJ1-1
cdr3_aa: CASVWTFMNTEAFF
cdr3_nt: TGTGCCAGCGTCTGGACCTTCATGAACACTGAAGCTTTCTTT

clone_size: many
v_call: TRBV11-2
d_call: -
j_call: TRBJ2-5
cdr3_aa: CASSLELLGSYQETQYF
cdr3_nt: TGTGCCAGCAGCTTAGAACTCTTGGGGTCGTACCAAGAGACCCAGTACTTC

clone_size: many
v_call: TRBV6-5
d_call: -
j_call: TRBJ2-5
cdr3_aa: CASSYSQAVETQYF
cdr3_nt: TGTGCCAGCAGTTACTCGCAGGCCGTAGAGACCCAGTACTTC

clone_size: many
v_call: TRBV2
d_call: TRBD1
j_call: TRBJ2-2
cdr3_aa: CAIPTGVPGELFF
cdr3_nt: TGTGCCATCCCGACAGGGGTCCCCGGGGAGCTGTTCTTT